The T cell receptor beta chain under discussion was sequenced for a study of OX40 agonist ivuxolimab in advanced cancers. This clone was found a few times. Produced via immunoSEQ multiplex PCR; TCRdb's table is partial and in-frame only. The repertoire holds 13,000 to 15,000 clones, around three quarters seen once, with less than 35% in the top ten. Patients were ruled out by autoimmune disease history or systemic immunosuppression. In germline, CDR1 is SGHNT, CDR2 YENEEA. This CDR3 region has 15 residues. With 5 bases clipped from V and 2 bases from J, the junction kept 7 bases outside the gene matches.

The TCR originated in an adult with an advanced solid tumor such as melanoma, head and neck, liver or kidney cancer. The genes are TRBV11-3 and TRBJ1-1; 8 positions match TRBD1. The sample was CD4+ or CD8+ T cells sorted from blood, taken in a trial of the OX40 agonist ivuxolimab. CDR3 protein: CASSRGQGGNTEAFF. In nucleotides, the CDR3 is TGTGCCAGCAGCCGTGGACAGGGTGGAAACACTGAAGCTTTCTTT.